Sequencing of this T cell receptor beta chain was carried out in a study of blood T cell repertoires in COVID-19. About the research overall: Specimens from acute and convalescent COVID-19 originated in the United States, Italy and Spain. T cells, B-cell-depleted T cells, or PBMCs provided the cDNA or gDNA that served as material.

Germline V CDR1 and CDR2: SGDLS, YYNGEE. The CDR3 has 16 residues. V shed 0 bases, J shed 4 bases, and the junction held 9 bases outside the gene matches. This clone came up a few times. Authors' methods: For nucleated cells, counts were estimated from reference gene primer amplification. Clones were sequenced by immunoSEQ multiplex PCR, and TCRdb holds only the in-frame ones, with some missing. The V and J calls and the clone size are those of that table, but D and trimming were determined from the DNA. The repertoire holds fewer than 300,000 clones, with roughly 88% as singletons. This TCR was recovered from a man younger than 30 with active or convalescent COVID-19. V and J are TRBV9 and TRBJ1-2, with TRBD1 matching 7 bases. Sequencing was performed on peripheral blood. CDR3 protein: CASSVATRGSLYGYTF. CDR3 nucleotide sequence: TGTGCCAGCAGCGTAGCTACCAGGGGGTCCCTCTATGGCTACACCTTC.